The following is a TCR beta chain sequence with its context. Its antigen has not been determined. No base quality values were provided; no much bigger clone lies one nucleotide off. The data originate from a study of T cell responses to AZD1222 COVID-19 vaccine (dated by TCRdb to the early 2020s). Describing the broader study: TCR sequencing covered about 230 trial participants: about 210 given two doses of AZD1222 and 26 given two doses of MenACWY control vaccine. Trial participants were enrolled into age subgroups of 18-55, 56-69 and 70-plus years, which contained around 150, 28 and 57 TCR-sequenced participants, respectively. The investigation overall reported the following: Conclusions about previously exposed vaccinees are limited, since just five or six AZD1222 recipients were seropositive for SARS-CoV-2 at baseline. Participants were mostly white British, with more females than males. The authors suggested clonal diversity may have been underestimated. In the small 56-69-year group, the increase in depth fell short of significance, most likely because of low power. A significant rise in spike-specific TCR breadth and depth was observed after two AZD1222 doses relative to day 0 and relative to MenACWY recipients. The vaccine-associated CD4 TCRs covered the entire spike protein, and the dominant responses fell in regions 160-218 and 743-854. Because no day 14 peak-response samples were available, repertoires were characterized only after the peak T cell response. Reportedly, close to half of the unique spike-specific TCRs recognized epitopes lying outside the regions that are mutated in the B.1.351 and B.1.1.7 variants.

The time point label on this specimen signifies: about 28 days (+/-7) after the second vaccine dose. AZD1222 recipients given second doses at about 4 weeks or at about 12 weeks were pooled, since spike-specific TCR depth and breadth were not found to differ between the two schedules. Samples from vaccinated people were obtained from the UK trials COV001 and COV002, which included a single-blind randomized controlled phase 2/3 trial of AZD1222 (ChAdOx1 nCoV-19) in healthy adults. For TCRbeta chain sequencing, PBMC samples were collected from trial participants at day 0 and at day 28 after the second dose. The CDR3 regions of human TCRbeta chains were subjected to immunosequencing. For the original study's pipeline: TCRs in the repertoires were compared against a reference library of SARS-CoV-2-specific TCRs that had been generated with the MIRA antigen-specificity platform. Breadth meant the fraction of unique TCRs that were SARS-CoV-2-associated, whereas depth meant the fraction of total T cells that were SARS-CoV-2-associated. Using the MIRA data, each spike-specific TCR was mapped to the spike region that the TCR reacts to and placed in a CD4 or CD8 class. Log10-transformed breadth and depth values were compared by one-way ANOVA with Sidak's multiple comparisons tests. Not all clones reach the TCRdb copy of this immuneACCESS table, which keeps in-frame sequences only. Checked studies attribute under half of the gap to unresolved V genes and leave the rest unexplained. The DNA was the basis for D and trimming; V, J and clone size are from that table. The sample table records approximately 130,000 clones; roughly 90% of these occur just once. The ten largest clonotypes hold roughly 5.2% of the sample.

CDR1 MNHEY and CDR2 SVGAGI were looked up in the germline V gene. Inclusive of the bounding cysteine and phenylalanine, the CDR3 is 14 residues long. CDR3 DNA only is kept here, 42 bases in frame from base 1. Trimming leaves V shorter by 6 bases and J shorter by 5 bases, with the junction holding 6 bases beyond the gene matches. The origin of this receptor is an adult who received the AZD1222 COVID-19 vaccine. Rearrangement joined TRBV6-5 to TRBJ1-4; TRBD1 fits 7 bases in the junction. Sequenced material: peripheral blood, taken 28 days after the second AZD1222 dose. The nucleotide sequence is TGTGCCAGCAGCACGGGACAGACAAATGAAAAACTGTTTTTT. The resulting protein is CASSTGQTNEKLFF.